These 23 T cell receptor beta chains were sequenced from one sample in a study of cytomegalovirus exposure and HLA in healthy donors. Amplification used 60 Vbeta primers and 13 Jbeta primers. Generated by immunoSEQ multiplex PCR, the TCRdb table keeps only in-frame clones and is missing some. The data hold about 150,000 clones, with about four fifths observed a single time. The sample comprised PBMCs. The receptors were gathered from a man aged 18 to 29 in good health and CMV-seronegative.

This clone has only one observation. This chain connects TRBV25-1 to TRBJ1-1; D might be TRBD1 (6 bases). The CDR3 sequence is 15 residues long. V was clipped by 6 bases and J by 6 bases, with 20 bases between them. Germline lookup yields CDR1 MGHDK and CDR2 SYGVNS. The CDR3, as DNA: TGTGCCAGCAGGGAACCGGGACAACTAAGCGCTGAAGCTTTCTTT. Residues: CASREPGQLSAEAFF.

This clone occurred a few times. This chain connects TRBV29-1 to TRBJ2-3; 10 bases are a match to TRBD2. The CDR3 has 17 amino acids. With V trimmed by 2 bases and J by 6 bases, 14 bases remained unmatched. Germline V gives CDR1 SQVTM, CDR2 ANQGSEA. CDR3 nucleotide sequence: TGCAGCGTTGAATTCCTAGCGGGGGCCCAGACTCGGGATACGCAGTATTTT. Its translation is CSVEFLAGAQTRDTQYF.

The V gene is TRBV4-1, the J gene TRBJ1-4, with D perhaps TRBD1 (5 bases). The V gene lost 0 bases and the J gene lost 8 bases, with 13 bases spanning the gap. Germline-derived CDR1 and CDR2 are MGHRA and YSYEKL. The CDR3 contains 15 residues. Written as DNA, the CDR3 is TGCGCCAGCAGCCAAGATGGGACGGGAGGGGAAAAACTGTTTTTT. It encodes CASSQDGTGGEKLFF.

The chain's CDR3 is CASSSGTRLPSGNTIYF. The CDR3 region has the DNA TGTGCCAGCAGCTCAGGGACTCGGTTACCCTCTGGAAACACCATATATTTT. The chain carries TRBV7-6 and TRBJ1-3; D is perhaps TRBD1 (5 bases). Germline CDR1 is SGHVS and CDR2 is FNYEAQ. The CDR3 spans 17 residues. V dropped 4 bases and J dropped 0 bases, with 16 bases sitting between them.

CDR3 DNA: TGTGCCAGCAGTTTATCGGGACAGATGAACACTGAAGCTTTCTTT. Protein: CASSLSGQMNTEAFF. This chain connects TRBV27 to TRBJ1-1; 7 bases align to TRBD1. Germline-derived CDR1 and CDR2 are MNHEY and SMNVEV (reference sequence). The CDR3 consists of 15 residues. With 0 bases clipped from V and 0 bases from J, the junction kept 1 base outside the gene matches.

The V and J genes are TRBV5-5 and TRBJ2-4; D may be TRBD1 (5 bases). The CDR3 runs 16 residues. Trimming removed 4 bases at V and 5 bases at J, with 19 bases between. Germline assignment: CDR1 SGHKS and CDR2 YYEKEE (reference sequence). CDR3 nucleotide sequence: TGTGCCAGCAGCCCCCTGTTTCCAGGGATGGAAAACATTCAGTACTTC. This codes for CASSPLFPGMENIQYF.

CDR3 nucleotides: TGTGCCAGCAGTGTTTTCCCGGGGGGTGGTGGCTACACCTTC. It specifies CASSVFPGGGGYTF. The chain employs TRBV27 and TRBJ1-2; D perhaps matches TRBD1 (5 bases). Germline assignment: CDR1 MNHEY and CDR2 SMNVEV (reference sequence). V gave up 5 bases and J gave up 7 bases, with 17 bases separating them. This CDR3 comprises 14 residues.

This chain joins TRBV4-3 and TRBJ2-7; D may be TRBD2 (5 bases). This CDR3 is 15 amino acids long. Trimming pared 0 bases from V and 2 bases from J, leaving 11 bases between. Germline V gene data show CDR1 as LGHNA and CDR2 as YSLEER. The CDR3 reads CASSQDQRGTYEQYF. Here the CDR3 DNA reads TGCGCCAGCAGCCAAGATCAACGGGGAACCTACGAGCAGTACTTC.

This clone was observed once. The chain couples TRBV5-5 to TRBJ2-1, with D tentatively TRBD2 (5 bases). V shed 1 base and J shed 0 bases, with 14 bases lying between them. This CDR3 spans 17 amino acids. Germline CDR1 reads SGHKS; CDR2 reads YYEKEE (reference sequence). CDR3 residues: CASSLLLGDASYNEQFF. The CDR3 nucleotides are TGTGCCAGCAGCTTGTTACTCGGGGATGCCTCCTACAATGAGCAGTTCTTC.

This clone was observed once. This chain's CDR3 is CASSYSTSPYEQYV. DNA for the CDR3: TGTGCCAGCAGTTACTCGACTTCCCCCTACGAGCAGTACGTC. V is TRBV6-5 and J is TRBJ2-7, with D uncertain. The V and J ends lost 0 bases and 2 bases respectively, with 8 bases between them. Looked up from germline, CDR1 is MNHEY and CDR2 is SVGAGI. The CDR3 totals 14 residues.

The genes are TRBV7-2 and TRBJ2-5; no firm D call. This CDR3 comprises 14 residues. Germline values: CDR1 SGHTA, CDR2 FQGNSA. The V and J ends lost 5 bases and 0 bases respectively, with 10 bases between them. The CDR3 spells CASSLVEYQETQYF. Written as DNA, the CDR3 is TGTGCCAGCAGCCTCGTGGAGTACCAAGAGACCCAGTACTTC.

The gene calls are TRBV6-1 and TRBJ1-1; no reliable D call. Germline lookup yields CDR1 MNHNS and CDR2 SASEGT. V shed 7 bases and J shed 1 base, with 4 bases lying between them. The CDR3 consists of 11 residues. The CDR3 region is CASTWNTEAFF. The DNA for the CDR3 is TGTGCCAGCACCTGGAACACTGAAGCTTTCTTT.

The chain uses TRBV6-1 and TRBJ1-2; tentatively, D is TRBD1 (6 bases). The CDR3 length is 13 residues. The germline V gene encodes CDR1 MNHNS and CDR2 SASEGT. V dropped 3 bases and J dropped 5 bases, with 10 bases sitting between them. The CDR3 coding sequence is TGTGCCAGCAGTGAGAGGGGGGGGTATGGCTACACCTTC. Residues: CASSERGGYGYTF.

The table lists this clone with a count of one. The chain combines TRBV5-4 with TRBJ2-1, with 7 bases matching TRBD1. V shed 0 bases and J 4 bases; nucleotides not matched to a gene: 4. Germline V gives CDR1 SGHNT, CDR2 YYREEE (reference sequence). The CDR3 is 15 residues long. This CDR3 reads CASSLGGGPYNEQFF. As DNA, the CDR3 is TGTGCCAGCAGCTTGGGAGGGGGCCCGTACAATGAGCAGTTCTTC. Full variable domain (outside the CDR3, taken from reference TRBV5-4 and TRBJ2-1): ETGVTQSPTHLIKTRGQQVTLRCSSQSGHNTVSWYQQALGQGPQFIFQYYREEENGRGNFPPRFSGLQFPNYSSELNVNALELDDSALYLCASSLGGGPYNEQFFGPGTRLTVL.

The CDR3 here is CASSWQGIENTIYF. CDR3 in DNA: TGTGCCAGCAGTTGGCAGGGAATAGAAAACACCATATATTTT. The chain recombines TRBV28 with TRBJ1-3; D might be TRBD1 (5 bases). CDR3 length: 14 amino acids. Trimming pared 4 bases from V and 6 bases from J, leaving 13 bases between. CDR1 and CDR2 from the germline V gene are MDHEN and SYDVKM.

This chain joins TRBV4-1 and TRBJ1-2; 8 bases map to TRBD1. There are 18 residues in the CDR3. Germline CDR1 reads MGHRA; CDR2 reads YSYEKL. V shed 0 bases and J 2 bases; nucleotides not matched to a gene: 11. The CDR3 region has the DNA TGCGCCAGCAGCCAAGATGTAATAACTACAGGGGGAAACTATGGCTACACCTTC. Encoded protein: CASSQDVITTGGNYGYTF.

The genes are TRBV7-9 and TRBJ1-5, with 7 nucleotides matching TRBD1. Germline V gives CDR1 SEHNR, CDR2 FQNEAQ (reference sequence). Unmatched junction bases numbered 7, after V lost 5 bases and J lost 0 bases. The CDR3 has 16 amino acids. CDR3 residues: CASSLFRDSSNQPQHF. The CDR3, as DNA: TGTGCCAGCAGCCTCTTCCGGGACAGTAGCAATCAGCCCCAGCATTTT.

This clone was detected a few times. V usage is TRBV7-9 and J usage is TRBJ1-1; 10 bases map to TRBD1. V dropped 3 bases and J dropped 6; count of bases not matched to a gene: 1. Germline CDR1 and CDR2: SEHNR and FQNEAQ (reference sequence). The CDR3 extends over 13 amino acids. CDR3 sequence (DNA): TGTGCCAGCAGCTTGGACAGGGGGGCTGAAGCTTTCTTT. Protein product: CASSLDRGAEAFF.

This chain links TRBV6-5 with TRBJ1-6, with 10 positions matching TRBD1. From germline, CDR1 is MNHEY and CDR2 SVGAGI. The V segment lost 4 bases and the J segment 7 bases; nucleotides outside the gene matches: 4. The CDR3 is 15 amino acids. CDR3 loop: CASSSWDRGNSPLHF. The CDR3 DNA reads TGTGCCAGCAGTTCCTGGGACAGGGGAAATTCACCCCTCCACTTT.

For this clone: Distinct nucleotide sequences in the sample also encode this CDR3. This chain joins TRBV5-1 and TRBJ1-2, with TRBD1 matching 11 bases. Per germline, CDR1 SGHRS and CDR2 YFSETQ. This CDR3 contains 14 residues. The J segment lost 8 bases and the V segment lost 4 bases, leaving 7 bases of the junction unmatched. CDR3 sequence (DNA): TGCGCCAGCAGCCCCGGGACAGGGGGTGAAGGCTACACCTTC. It encodes CASSPGTGGEGYTF.

The chain employs TRBV2 and TRBJ2-3; TRBD2 matches at 12 bases. Germline assignment: CDR1 SNHLY and CDR2 FYNNEI. This CDR3 contains 17 residues. The junction had 12 bases not matched to a gene; V was cut back by 7 bases and J by 4 bases. CDR3 bases: TGTGCCAGCACCAAAGGGGCTAGCGGGGGGGCCGCAGATACGCAGTATTTT. Protein sequence: CASTKGASGGAADTQYF.

The rearrangement joins TRBV4-3 to TRBJ1-1; 8 bases align to TRBD1. The CDR3 contains 13 residues. Germline CDR1 is LGHNA and CDR2 is YSLEER. J lost 10 bases, V lost 4 bases, and 8 bases had no gene match. This chain's CDR3 is CASSRLTGTGAFF. CDR3 in DNA: TGCGCCAGCAGCCGGTTAACCGGGACAGGAGCTTTCTTT.

This chain links TRBV19 with TRBJ1-3; a possible D gene is TRBD1 (6 bases). CDR3 size: 17 residues. Germline V gives CDR1 LNHDA, CDR2 SQIVND (reference sequence). Trimming pared 4 bases from V and 2 bases from J, leaving 18 bases between. In DNA, the CDR3 is TGTGCCAGTAGTAAGCGGACAGACCCCTTCCCTGGAAACACCATATATTTT. Its translation: CASSKRTDPFPGNTIYF.